One and the same sample provided the 25 T cell receptor beta chains below, sequenced in a study of T cells in Graves' hyperthyroidism and ophthalmopathy. Researchers amplified the TCR beta CDR3 regions from RNA transcripts. During a first-round RT-PCR of the TCR CDR3, the HTBI primer set was used. A single record per CDR3 protein comes from TCRdb applying MiXCR to the multiplex PCR reads. In the table there are approximately 590,000 distinct CDR3 sequences, 15% to 18% of which are singletons. Sequencing was carried out using blood. The receptors here all came from a woman aged 30 to 39 with Graves' hyperthyroidism.

This clonotype showed up many times. This rearrangement joins TRBV10-3 to TRBJ2-7; no clear D gene. Germline V gene data show CDR1 as ENHRY and CDR2 as SYGVKD. Deletions cut 4 bases from V and 0 bases from J, with 1 base between. This CDR3 comprises 11 residues. The DNA for the CDR3 is TGTGCCATCAGTGGCTCCTACGAGCAGTACTTC. Translating it yields CAISGSYEQYF.

This clonotype was observed many times. The CDR3 sequence: CASSFSGGGRNIQYF. CDR3 in DNA: TGTGCCAGCAGCTTCTCTGGTGGGGGACGGAACATTCAGTACTTC. The chain couples TRBV7-3 to TRBJ2-4; D possibly uses TRBD1 or TRBD2 (5 bases each). The germline V gene has CDR1 SGHTA and CDR2 FQGTGA. Deletions cut 3 bases from V and 7 bases from J, with 16 bases between. This CDR3 is built from 15 residues.

This clonotype was picked up a small number of times. The gene calls are TRBV12-3 or TRBV12-4 and TRBJ1-2; unclear D gene. With 3 bases removed from V and 4 bases from J, the gap between germline ends came to 15 bases. This CDR3 is 15 amino acids long. The CDR3 sequence is CASSFRPGALYGYTF. The CDR3 DNA reads as TGTGCCAGCAGTTTTCGCCCAGGCGCCCTCTATGGCTACACCTTC.

This clonotype was seen a handful of times. This chain connects TRBV24-1 to TRBJ2-3; the D gene is possibly TRBD1 (6 bases). The CDR3 covers 16 residues. The ends were cut back, 0 bases at V and 4 bases at J, with 13 bases in the middle. The germline V gene has CDR1 KGHDR and CDR2 SFDVKD. The DNA of the CDR3 is TGTGCCACCAGTGATTTGGCCAGGGGCGGGTCAGATACGCAGTATTTT. This sequence encodes CATSDLARGGSDTQYF.

This clonotype was detected ten times or more. The chain has TRBV12-5 and TRBJ2-7; 12 positions agree with TRBD2. Germline-derived CDR1 and CDR2 are LGHNT and FRNRAP. After removal of 7 bases from V and 4 bases from J, the junction contained 17 bases not matched to a gene. The CDR3 runs to 18 residues. CDR3 in DNA: TGTGCTAGTGCCAATCCCCTGACTAGCGGGAGTCGGGATTACGAGCAGTACTTC. Protein sequence: CASANPLTSGSRDYEQYF.

This clonotype was counted at least ten times. This chain connects TRBV20-1 to TRBJ2-7; unclear D gene. The CDR3 runs 13 residues. Germline loops: CDR1 DFQATT, CDR2 SNEGSKA (reference sequence). Trimming left V 2 bases short and J 3 bases short, with 11 bases between. Here the CDR3 reads CSARTVGDYEQYF. The CDR3 bases are TGCAGTGCTAGAACGGTCGGAGACTACGAGCAGTACTTC.

This clonotype was counted at least ten times. The chain recombines TRBV28 with TRBJ1-4, with D possibly TRBD1 on 5 matching bases. CDR1 is MDHEN and CDR2 is SYDVKM in the germline V gene. There are 14 residues in the CDR3. V was clipped by 7 bases and J by 4 bases, with 13 bases between them. CDR3 residues: CASNQQDHNEKLFF. The CDR3 bases are TGTGCCAGCAATCAACAGGACCATAATGAAAAACTGTTTTTT. Full variable domain (remainder filled in from reference TRBV28 and TRBJ1-4): DVKVTQSSRYLVKRTGEKVFLECVQDMDHENMFWYRQDPGLGLRLIYFSYDVKMKEKGDIPEGYSVSREKKERFSLILESASTNQTSMYLCASNQQDHNEKLFFGSGTQLSVL.

This clonotype was seen at least ten times. V is TRBV10-3 and J is TRBJ1-1, with a tentative D call TRBD1 (6 bases). Germline V gene data show CDR1 as ENHRY and CDR2 as SYGVKD. V was cut by 7 bases and J by 4 bases, with 22 bases left in between. The CDR3 extends over 16 amino acids. The CDR3 sequence is CAITDGRGAVGTEAFF. The CDR3 DNA reads TGTGCCATCACAGACGGCAGGGGTGCGGTGGGCACTGAAGCTTTCTTT.

This clonotype has only a few counts. The rearrangement uses TRBV30 and TRBJ2-7; TRBD1 agrees at 9 bases. Germline CDR1 GTSNPN, CDR2 SVGIG (reference sequence). The V and J ends lost 5 bases and 3 bases, in that order; junction bases with no gene match: 5. The CDR3 length is 13 residues. The CDR3 loop reads CAWAWGQGYEQYF. For the CDR3, the DNA is TGTGCCTGGGCCTGGGGACAGGGCTACGAGCAGTACTTC.

The genes are TRBV7-9 and TRBJ2-3; 11 bases are a match to TRBD2. Losses at the gene ends were 3 bases for V and 2 bases for J; bases not matched to a gene: 10. The V gene's germline CDR1 is SEHNR and CDR2 FQNEAQ (reference sequence). The CDR3 is made up of 18 amino acids. The CDR3 bases are TGTGCCAGCAGCTTCGGGACTAGCGGAGGGGAATACACAGATACGCAGTATTTT. Encoded protein: CASSFGTSGGEYTDTQYF.

This clonotype has a count of ten or more. The V gene is TRBV12-3 or TRBV12-4, the J gene TRBJ2-3, with TRBD2 identical over 7 bases. The junction had 3 bases not matched to a gene; V was cut back by 0 bases and J by 3 bases. CDR3 size: 15 residues. In nucleotides, the CDR3 is TGTGCCAGCAGTTTAGCGCTGGGGGGGACAGATACGCAGTATTTT. Its translation: CASSLALGGTDTQYF.

On this clonotype: As the CDR3 is not closed by the conserved phenylalanine or tryptophan, this likely results from a read error. The DNA is left out, because the CDR3 cannot be placed on it with certainty; the CDR3 is given as TCRdb lists it. Here the CDR3 reads CASSDKGTASSGANVLTC. The J gene is TRBJ2-6, the V gene TRBV3-2; the D call in the table, TRBD1, was not verified against the DNA. TRBV3-2 counts as a pseudogene. Termini included, the CDR3 measures 18 amino acids.

Many counts were recorded for this clonotype. This chain connects TRBV18 to TRBJ1-1; unclear D gene. This CDR3 contains 14 residues. Germline lookup yields CDR1 KGHSH and CDR2 LQKENI. Trimming left V 7 bases short and J 2 bases short, with 14 bases between. CDR3 region: CASFTEEGNTEAFF. In DNA, the CDR3 is TGTGCCAGCTTCACAGAAGAGGGAAACACTGAAGCTTTCTTT.

This clonotype was recorded many times. The chain has TRBV5-8 and TRBJ2-1; 7 nucleotides match TRBD2. Unmatched junction bases numbered 11, after V lost 4 bases and J lost 1 base. The CDR3 extends over 17 amino acids. Germline V lookup: CDR1 SGHTS, CDR2 YDEGEE. The CDR3 loop reads CASSPPAGSYSYNEQFF. Here the CDR3 DNA reads TGTGCCAGCAGCCCGCCAGCGGGGAGTTATTCCTACAATGAGCAGTTCTTC.

There are many counts of this clonotype. The V and J genes are TRBV7-2 and TRBJ2-1; the D is unclear. V shed 5 bases and J shed 6 bases, with 14 bases lying between them. The CDR3 extends over 14 amino acids. Germline V gene lookup returns CDR1 SGHTA and CDR2 FQGNSA. The CDR3 reads CASSPNRVVNEQFF. Written as DNA, the CDR3 is TGTGCCAGCAGCCCAAATCGGGTGGTCAATGAGCAGTTCTTC. The full variable domain, its missing parts supplied by reference TRBV7-2 and TRBJ2-1, is GAGVSQSPSNKVTEKGKDVELRCDPISGHTALYWYRQSLGQGLEFLIYFQGNSAPDKSGLPSDRFSAERTGGSVSTLTIQRTQQEDSAVYLCASSPNRVVNEQFFGPGTRLTVL.

The V gene is TRBV7-2, the J gene TRBJ2-5; TRBD1 matches 8 bases. V was clipped by 1 base and J by 1 base; unmatched bases: 8. CDR1 and CDR2 from the germline V gene are SGHTA and FQGNSA. There are 17 residues in the CDR3. For the CDR3, the DNA is TGTGCCAGCAGCTTAGGGGGGCCAACAGGGGGCCAAGAGACCCAGTACTTC. The encoded protein is CASSLGGPTGGQETQYF.

This clonotype has at least ten counts. The chain uses TRBV30 and TRBJ2-2; possibly TRBD2 for D (5 bases). V shed 8 bases and J shed 4 bases, with 14 bases lying between them. Germline loops: CDR1 GTSNPN, CDR2 SVGIG (reference sequence). This CDR3 is built from 13 residues. The CDR3 region has the DNA TGTGCCGGCCTCAGCGCGGGCACCGGGGAGCTGTTTTTT. It yields the protein CAGLSAGTGELFF.

Details on this clonotype: With a much larger clone just one base away, this may be a read error. Since no conserved phenylalanine or tryptophan closes the CDR3, a read error is the likely cause. This chain uses TRBV18 with TRBJ2-5; TRBD2 matches 8 bases. The V gene end was trimmed by 1 base and the J gene end by 2 bases; junction bases not matched to a gene: 3. Per the germline V gene, CDR1 is KGHSH and CDR2 is LQKENI. The CDR3 contains 15 residues. CDR3 region: CASSPRGLEQETQYL. In DNA form, the CDR3 reads TGTGCCAGCTCACCACGGGGACTAGAACAAGAGACCCAGTACCTC.

In its sample, this clonotype was seen a few times. The V gene is TRBV12-3 or TRBV12-4, the J gene TRBJ2-5, with D possibly TRBD1 on 6 matching bases. The V and J ends lost 1 base and 12 bases respectively, with 9 bases between them. This CDR3 has 11 residues. The CDR3 reads CASSLGQEEYF. The CDR3 coding sequence is TGTGCCAGCAGTTTAGGACAGGAAGAGTACTTC.

A few counts support this clonotype. The rearrangement uses TRBV25-1 and TRBJ2-7; tentative D call: TRBD2 (5 bases). CDR3 size: 13 residues. The germline V and J ends were trimmed by 11 bases and 2 bases, with 16 bases remaining between them. Germline CDR1 reads MGHDK; CDR2 reads SYGVNS. CDR3 in DNA: TGTGCCTTCAGTAGGAGGCGACCCTACGAGCAGTACTTC. Its protein is CAFSRRRPYEQYF.

The sample holds many counts of this clonotype. The V gene is TRBV28, the J gene TRBJ1-1; perhaps TRBD1 as D (5 bases). The V gene lost 3 bases and the J gene lost 5 bases, with 7 bases spanning the gap. This CDR3 is 12 amino acids long. Looked up from germline, CDR1 is MDHEN and CDR2 is SYDVKM. The CDR3 is CASSFKGTEAFF. CDR3 bases: TGTGCCAGCAGTTTTAAGGGGACTGAAGCTTTCTTT.

The gene calls are TRBV7-3 and TRBJ1-5; 11 bases agree with TRBD1. This CDR3 has 15 amino acids. V dropped 5 bases and J dropped 7; count of bases not matched to a gene: 7. Germline CDR1 and CDR2: SGHTA and FQGTGA. CDR3 DNA: TGTGCCAGCAGCCCCTCCGGACAGGGGGCGCAGCCCCAGCATTTT. Translated, it gives CASSPSGQGAQPQHF.

V gene TRBV20-1 combines with J gene TRBJ1-2; 7 bases are a match to TRBD1. The germline gives CDR1 DFQATT, CDR2 SNEGSKA (reference sequence). This CDR3 comprises 16 residues. The trim removed 0 bases at V and 4 bases at J, leaving 11 bases unmatched. CDR3 loop: CSARDRGGGEVYGYTF. The CDR3 DNA follows: TGCAGTGCTAGAGACCGCGGAGGGGGCGAGGTCTATGGCTACACCTTC.

This clonotype was detected many times. The chain is built from TRBV7-9 and TRBJ2-7, with 9 bases aligning to TRBD2. The V gene end was trimmed by 4 bases and the J gene end by 4 bases; junction bases not matched to a gene: 8. This CDR3 spans 15 amino acids. CDR1 and CDR2 (germline): SEHNR, FQNEAQ (reference sequence). CDR3 in amino acids: CASSSRSGSAYEQYF. The CDR3 DNA follows: TGTGCCAGCAGCTCTCGTAGCGGGAGTGCATACGAGCAGTACTTC.

The chain recombines TRBV20-1 with TRBJ2-1; possible D gene TRBD2, 5 bases. Trimming took off 6 bases at V and 6 bases at J, with 21 bases between the two ends. The CDR3 is 15 amino acids. Germline values: CDR1 DFQATT, CDR2 SNEGSKA (reference sequence). In nucleotides, the CDR3 is TGCAGTGCCCCTCGGCTCGAGGGAGCGAGCAATGAGCAGTTCTTC. Encoded protein: CSAPRLEGASNEQFF.